This T cell receptor (beta chain) appears in the sequencing data of a study of blood T cell repertoires in COVID-19. On the study more broadly: Both acute and convalescent COVID-19 samples were obtained from the United States, Italy and Spain. From T cells, B-cell-depleted T cells, or PBMCs came the material, which was cDNA or gDNA.

Original processing methods: Quantification of nucleated cells was approximated via reference gene primer amplification. Sequencing was performed with immunoSEQ multiplex PCR; in TCRdb, only in-frame clones are kept and a portion is missing. D and trimming come from the DNA, and the V and J calls and clone size come from that table. The repertoire includes 200,000 to 250,000 clones, approximately 82% of them detected once, and approximately 1.9% sits in the top ten. Germline loops: CDR1 SEHNR, CDR2 FQNEAQ (reference sequence). The CDR3 loop spans 14 amino acids. V lost 5 bases to trimming and J lost 8 bases; unmatched junction nucleotides: 4.

This rearrangement joins TRBV7-9 to TRBJ1-4, with 11 bases aligning to TRBD1. This receptor was taken from a woman over 75 with acute or convalescent COVID-19. The specimen was peripheral blood. CDR3 sequence reads: CASSNRDRGEKLFF. CDR3 DNA: TGTGCCAGCAGCAACCGGGACAGGGGGGAAAAACTGTTTTTT. The complete variable domain, with remaining parts taken from reference TRBV7-9 and TRBJ1-4, reads DTGVSQNPRHKITKRGQNVTFRCDPISEHNRLYWYRQTLGQGPEFLTYFQNEAQLEKSRLLSDRFSAERPKGSFSTLEIQRTEQGDSAMYLCASSNRDRGEKLFFGSGTQLSVL.